A single sample gave rise to the 28 T cell receptor beta chains below, sequenced in a study of Graves' ophthalmopathy and Graves' hyperthyroidism. CDR3 regions of TCR beta were amplified from RNA transcripts. The authors performed first-round RT-PCR with HTBI primers and then a second-round multiplex PCR. MiXCR was run by TCRdb on the multiplex PCR reads, yielding one entry per CDR3 protein. The sample lists hundreds of thousands of distinct CDR3 sequences, under 50% seen once, with 3% to 4% in the top ten. Sequenced material: peripheral blood. These receptors were collected from an adult man with Graves' ophthalmopathy.

As concerns this clonotype: This could be a read error, since a much larger clone is one nucleotide away. The J gene is TRBJ2-7, the V gene TRBV7-3; D is uncertain. The CDR3 length is 14 residues. The V gene's germline CDR1 is SGHTA and CDR2 FQGTGA. The CDR3 here is CASSALLSSYEQCF. CDR3 nucleotide sequence: TGTGCCAGCAGCGCCCTCTTGAGCTCCTACGAGCAGTGCTTC.

This chain links TRBV11-3 with TRBJ1-2; D is undetermined. In germline, CDR1 is SGHNT, CDR2 YENEEA. The CDR3 has 14 residues. V was pared by 2 bases and J by 7 bases, with 14 bases between. CDR3: CASSLSVSPRGYTF. The CDR3 DNA reads TGTGCCAGCAGCTTAAGTGTCTCTCCCCGTGGCTACACCTTC.

This clonotype was detected many times. J is TRBJ2-2 and V is TRBV2; D perhaps matches TRBD1 (6 bases). With 4 bases removed from V and 0 bases from J, the gap between germline ends came to 9 bases. CDR1 SNHLY and CDR2 FYNNEI come from the germline V gene. CDR3 size: 15 residues. Here the CDR3 DNA reads TGTGCCAGCAGTGTGGACAGATCGAACACCGGGGAGCTGTTTTTT. Translating gives CASSVDRSNTGELFF.

This clonotype has a count of ten or more. The chain has TRBV24-1 and TRBJ2-2; D may be TRBD2 (5 bases). This CDR3 spans 14 amino acids. CDR1 is KGHDR and CDR2 is SFDVKD in the germline V gene. With 3 bases removed from V and 8 bases from J, the gap between germline ends came to 12 bases. The CDR3 coding sequence is TGTGCCACCAGTGATGGCAGCCGGGGAGGGGAGCTGTTTTTT. Protein sequence: CATSDGSRGGELFF.

This clonotype was recorded at least ten times. V gene TRBV7-9 combines with J gene TRBJ1-2; a weak D match, TRBD1 (5 bases). Per the germline V gene, CDR1 is SEHNR and CDR2 is FQNEAQ (reference sequence). The CDR3 runs to 15 residues. Trimming removed 4 bases at V and 0 bases at J, with 12 bases between. DNA for the CDR3: TGTGCCAGCAGCTCGAGCAGGGCCTCTAACTATGGCTACACCTTC. Protein sequence: CASSSSRASNYGYTF.

This clonotype occurred many times. The chain's CDR3 is CASSPSPGTAGGPLHF. The CDR3 DNA reads as TGTGCCAGCAGCCCGTCCCCCGGGACAGCGGGGGGACCCCTCCACTTT. The chain joins TRBV5-4 to TRBJ1-6; 7 bases fit TRBD1. CDR1 SGHNT and CDR2 YYREEE come from the germline V gene (reference sequence). The CDR3 loop spans 16 amino acids. Trimming took 4 bases from V and 12 from J; bases not matched to a gene: 16.

This clonotype was recorded many times. The chain couples TRBV7-9 to TRBJ2-7; maybe TRBD1 (6 bases). Germline-derived CDR1 and CDR2 are SEHNR and FQNEAQ (reference sequence). CDR3 size: 15 residues. Trimming cost V 9 bases and J 0 bases, with 18 bases left between them. The CDR3 DNA sequence: TGTGCCAGTTCGACCCGAGGGACAAACTCCTACGAGCAGTACTTC. It specifies CASSTRGTNSYEQYF.

Many counts were recorded for this clonotype. This chain joins TRBV20-1 and TRBJ2-7; D is ambiguous. The length of the CDR3 is 11 residues. In germline, CDR1 is DFQATT, CDR2 SNEGSKA (reference sequence). CDR3 sequence reads: CSLGTDYEQYF. DNA for the CDR3: TGCAGCCTAGGTACAGACTACGAGCAGTACTTC.

This chain uses TRBV5-1 with TRBJ2-3, with TRBD2 as a possible D gene (5 bases). The CDR3 runs to 15 residues. Germline CDR1 reads SGHRS; CDR2 reads YFSETQ. V was trimmed by 2 bases and J by 5 bases, leaving 15 bases between them. CDR3: CASSLGLAVIDTQYF. In DNA form, the CDR3 reads TGCGCCAGCAGCTTAGGACTGGCGGTAATAGATACGCAGTATTTT.

A word on this clonotype: A much more abundant neighbour one base away suggests this may be a read error. V usage is TRBV20-1 and J usage is TRBJ2-2, with D possibly being TRBD1 or TRBD2 (5 bases each). The CDR3 length is 12 residues. Germline V CDR1 and CDR2: DFQATT, SNEGSKA (reference sequence). Trimming removed 3 bases at V and 13 bases at J, with 15 bases between. The CDR3 DNA reads as TGCAGTGCTAGCGAGGGCGCAGGGTTGCTGTTTTTT. Translated: CSASEGAGLLFF.

As to this clonotype: One end of the junction fails to match germline, which may point to a read error. The chain couples TRBV11-1 to TRBJ1-2, with D perhaps matching TRBD1 (6 bases). Germline V gene lookup returns CDR1 SGHAT and CDR2 FQDESV (reference sequence). The CDR3 totals 16 residues. The CDR3 region is CAGSPDTPGGTSGYTF. The CDR3 nucleotides are TGTGCCGGCAGCCCAGACACGCCCGGGGGCACGAGTGGCTACACCTTC.

This clonotype was picked up a small number of times. The CDR3 region is CASRDRSDTQYF. For the CDR3, the DNA is TGTGCCAGCAGGGACAGATCAGATACGCAGTATTTT. The genes are TRBV7-8 and TRBJ2-3; D is possibly TRBD1 (6 bases). Germline lookup yields CDR1 SGHVS and CDR2 FQNEAQ. V lost 6 bases, J lost 4 bases, and 8 bases lay in between. CDR3 size: 12 residues.

This clonotype came up a few times. This sequence joins TRBV6-5 and TRBJ2-5, with a tentative D call TRBD2 (5 bases). The ends were cut back, 6 bases at V and 0 bases at J, with 17 bases in the middle. The CDR3 covers 16 residues. Germline lookup yields CDR1 MNHEY and CDR2 SVGAGI. CDR3 region: CASSPGLTRYQETQYF. DNA for the CDR3: TGTGCCAGCAGCCCTGGACTTACAAGGTACCAAGAGACCCAGTACTTC.

This clonotype came up many times. V and J are TRBV20-1 and TRBJ1-3; no clear D gene. Germline V gene lookup returns CDR1 DFQATT and CDR2 SNEGSKA (reference sequence). The CDR3 extends over 11 amino acids. The V end lost 1 base, the J end lost 7 bases, and 5 bases lay between the germline ends. The CDR3 loop is CSARGPNTIYF. Written as DNA, the CDR3 is TGCAGTGCTAGAGGACCGAACACCATATATTTT.

This clonotype has a count of ten or more. The gene calls are TRBV5-4 and TRBJ2-7; no reliable D call. CDR3 length: 11 residues. CDR1 is SGHNT, CDR2 YYREEE, per germline (reference sequence). Trimming shortened V by 5 bases and J by 4 bases, and 7 bases separated the two germline ends. The DNA for the CDR3 is TGTGCCAGCAGGGGTGATTACGAGCAGTACTTC. It translates to CASRGDYEQYF.

The table lists this clonotype with many counts. At one end the junction does not follow the germline gene, possibly because of a read error. The rearrangement uses TRBV10-3 and TRBJ1-6; 7 positions match TRBD1. The V gene's germline CDR1 is ENHRY and CDR2 SYGVKD. This CDR3 region has 14 residues. DNA of the CDR3: TGTGCCAGCAGTCCCGACAGGGCGAATTCACCCCTCCACTTT. As protein: CASSPDRANSPLHF.

For this clonotype: A read error may explain this, as a much larger clone is one base away. The rearrangement uses TRBV2 and TRBJ2-7; unclear D gene. CDR1 and CDR2 (germline): SNHLY, FYNNEI. V lost 7 bases and J 3 bases, leaving 7 bases between the germline ends. The CDR3 sequence is 11 residues long. The CDR3 DNA reads as TGTGCCAGCAACCAAGACTACGAGCAGTACTTC. This translates into CASNQDYEQYF.

This clonotype was seen ten or more times. The genes are TRBV19 and TRBJ1-4, with a tentative D call TRBD1 (6 bases). The CDR3 covers 15 residues. CDR1 is LNHDA and CDR2 is SQIVND in the germline V gene (reference sequence). V was cut by 3 bases and J by 8 bases, with 16 bases left in between. The CDR3 nucleotides are TGTGCCAGTAGTATCGGGGGCTTTCGTGTAGAAAAACTGTTTTTT. This sequence encodes CASSIGGFRVEKLFF.

This clonotype was detected once. This chain links TRBV29-1 with TRBJ1-1; D is uncertain. The CDR3 runs 11 residues. Germline values: CDR1 SQVTM, CDR2 ANQGSEA. Trimming cost V 8 bases and J 4 bases, with 11 bases left between them. The chain's CDR3 is CSLTAGTEAFF. CDR3 bases: TGCAGCTTGACCGCGGGCACTGAAGCTTTCTTT.

The sample holds many counts of this clonotype. This chain joins TRBV10-3 and TRBJ2-5, with a tentative D call TRBD1 (7 bases). Trimming took 5 bases from V and 1 from J, leaving 14 bases between them. The CDR3 runs 15 residues. Germline V lookup: CDR1 ENHRY, CDR2 SYGVKD. This chain's CDR3 is CAISSGGSVQETQYF. The CDR3 bases are TGTGCCATCAGTTCAGGGGGGAGCGTCCAAGAGACCCAGTACTTC.

This clonotype was observed at least ten times. The rearrangement links TRBV12-3 or TRBV12-4 to TRBJ1-2, with 8 positions matching TRBD1. V trimming: 5 bases; J trimming: 2 bases; junction bases outside the gene matches: 7. The CDR3 is 15 residues long. The CDR3 sequence: CASSRGQGSNYGYTF. CDR3 nucleotides: TGTGCCAGCAGTAGAGGACAGGGATCGAACTATGGCTACACCTTC.

This rearrangement joins TRBV7-9 to TRBJ2-5, with D unclear. The CDR3 is 11 amino acids. Germline CDR1 and CDR2: SEHNR and FQNEAQ (reference sequence). Trimming left V 5 bases short and J 10 bases short, with 11 bases between. In DNA, the CDR3 is TGTGCCAGCAGCCTTCGTGAGGACCAGTACTTC. Translation: CASSLREDQYF.

The chain combines TRBV29-1 with TRBJ2-7, with TRBD1 matching over 9 bases. The V gene end was trimmed by 7 bases and the J gene end by 7 bases; junction bases not matched to a gene: 5. The CDR3 length is 11 residues. Germline CDR1 SQVTM, CDR2 ANQGSEA. This CDR3 reads CSGTGVNEQYF. In nucleotides, the CDR3 is TGCAGCGGGACAGGGGTTAATGAGCAGTACTTC.

In the case of this clonotype: The conserved closing phenylalanine or tryptophan is absent in this CDR3, likely reflecting a read error. The chain employs TRBV25-1 and TRBJ1-1; D not resolved. CDR1 and CDR2 (germline): MGHDK, SYGVNS. The length of the CDR3 is 11 residues. Trimming shortened V by 8 bases and J by 11 bases, and 15 bases separated the two germline ends. The CDR3 is CASFGTRLAFY. The CDR3 DNA reads TGTGCCAGCTTTGGTACAAGGTTGGCTTTCTAT.

In its sample, this clonotype was seen a few times. The J gene is TRBJ2-7, the V gene TRBV10-3; weak D call: TRBD2 (6 bases). This CDR3 spans 14 amino acids. In germline, CDR1 is ENHRY, CDR2 SYGVKD. V lost 10 bases and J lost 0, with 16 bases in between. As DNA, the CDR3 is TGTGCCAGCACGAGGCGGGGCTACTCCTACGAGCAGTACTTC. Protein product: CASTRRGYSYEQYF.

This clonotype was counted at least ten times. The chain couples TRBV7-2 to TRBJ1-1; TRBD1 matches at 8 bases. This CDR3 has 13 residues. Losses at the gene ends were 3 bases for V and 7 bases for J; bases not matched to a gene: 4. Germline CDR1 and CDR2: SGHTA and FQGNSA. The CDR3 protein is CASSFLTGDEAFF. DNA of the CDR3: TGTGCCAGCAGCTTTCTGACAGGGGATGAAGCTTTCTTT.

The rearrangement joins TRBV2 to TRBJ2-7; TRBD2 matches at 7 bases. CDR3 size: 16 residues. From germline, CDR1 is SNHLY and CDR2 FYNNEI. The V segment lost 1 base and the J segment 0 bases; nucleotides outside the gene matches: 6. The CDR3 loop reads CASSEEGRALSYEQYF. The CDR3 region has the DNA TGTGCCAGCAGTGAAGAAGGGAGGGCCCTCTCCTACGAGCAGTACTTC.

This clonotype was seen at least ten times. The chain uses TRBV20-1 and TRBJ2-7; tentatively, D is TRBD2 (5 bases). V dropped 6 bases and J dropped 2 bases, with 14 bases sitting between them. The germline V gene encodes CDR1 DFQATT and CDR2 SNEGSKA (reference sequence). The CDR3 covers 13 residues. For the CDR3, the DNA is TGCAGTGCAAGAAGCGGCACGACCTACGAGCAGTACTTC. Translation gives CSARSGTTYEQYF.